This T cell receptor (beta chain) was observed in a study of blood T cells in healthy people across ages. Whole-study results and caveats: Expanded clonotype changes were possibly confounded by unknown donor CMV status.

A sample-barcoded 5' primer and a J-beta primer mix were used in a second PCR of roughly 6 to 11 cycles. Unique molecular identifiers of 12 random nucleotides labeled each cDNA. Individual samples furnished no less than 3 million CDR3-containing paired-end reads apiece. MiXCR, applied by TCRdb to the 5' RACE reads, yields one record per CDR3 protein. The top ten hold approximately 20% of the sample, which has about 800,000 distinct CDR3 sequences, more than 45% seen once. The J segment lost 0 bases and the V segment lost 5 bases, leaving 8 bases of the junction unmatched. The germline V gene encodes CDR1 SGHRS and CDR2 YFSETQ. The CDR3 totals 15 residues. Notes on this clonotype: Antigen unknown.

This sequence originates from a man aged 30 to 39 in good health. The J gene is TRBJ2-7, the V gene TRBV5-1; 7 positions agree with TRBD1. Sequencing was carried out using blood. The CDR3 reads CASRRRTGSSYEQYF. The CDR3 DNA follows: TGCGCCAGCAGACGGAGGACAGGAAGCTCCTACGAGCAGTACTTC.